These T cell receptor beta chains were read from a single sample in a study of T cell clones after liver transplantation. The protocol was immunoSEQ multiplex PCR, while the TCRdb copy is restricted to in-frame clones and leaves out a portion. The repertoire holds over 100,000 clones, with more than 75% as singletons. The sample here was CD4+ T cells from blood, taken before liver transplant. The receptors here all came from a human donor who received a liver transplant. Each CDR3 is given with its conserved first and last residue. Fields, in order: D gene, V gene, J gene, clone size, CDR3 protein, CDR3 DNA. The D gene is left open where the match is weak. The size of a clone is reported for some rows only, either as once, few or many, or as a class for expanded clones.

d_gene: .; v_gene: TRBV18; j_gene: TRBJ2-7; abundance: .; CDR3aa: CVSSPNKAYYEQYF; CDR3nt: TGTGTCAGCTCACCAAACAAGGCTTACTACGAGCAGTACTTC
d_gene: TRBD1; v_gene: TRBV2; j_gene: TRBJ1-5; abundance: once; CDR3aa: CASSYSPGQDYSNQPQHF; CDR3nt: TGTGCCAGCAGTTACAGTCCGGGACAGGATTATAGCAATCAGCCCCAGCATTTT
d_gene: TRBD1; v_gene: TRBV5-1; j_gene: TRBJ1-2; abundance: .; CDR3aa: CASSSNPGQVNYGYTF; CDR3nt: TGCGCCAGCAGCTCGAATCCGGGACAGGTTAACTATGGCTACACCTTC
d_gene: TRBD2; v_gene: TRBV30; j_gene: TRBJ2-1; abundance: .; CDR3aa: CAWRLAGGDEQFF; CDR3nt: TGTGCCTGGAGACTAGCGGGAGGAGATGAGCAGTTCTTC
d_gene: .; v_gene: TRBV7-2; j_gene: TRBJ2-7; abundance: .; CDR3aa: CASSLDPVYEQYF; CDR3nt: TGTGCCAGCAGCTTAGATCCAGTTTACGAGCAGTACTTC
d_gene: .; v_gene: TRBV5-1; j_gene: TRBJ2-5; abundance: .; CDR3aa: CASSLDQETQYF; CDR3nt: TGCGCCAGCAGCTTGGACCAGGAGACCCAGTACTTC
d_gene: .; v_gene: TRBV6-4; j_gene: TRBJ2-5; abundance: .; CDR3aa: CASSSQGGETQYF; CDR3nt: TGTGCCAGCAGTAGTCAAGGAGGGGAGACCCAGTACTTC
d_gene: .; v_gene: TRBV29-1; j_gene: TRBJ2-5; abundance: once; CDR3aa: CSVEPEKTQYF; CDR3nt: TGCAGCGTTGAACCAGAGAAGACCCAGTACTTC
d_gene: .; v_gene: TRBV2; j_gene: TRBJ2-1; abundance: few; CDR3aa: CASSAGTNEQFF; CDR3nt: TGTGCCAGCAGTGCAGGGACAAATGAGCAGTTCTTC
d_gene: .; v_gene: TRBV27; j_gene: TRBJ2-5; abundance: .; CDR3aa: CASSLSIMEQETQYF; CDR3nt: TGTGCCAGCAGTTTATCGATCATGGAGCAAGAGACCCAGTACTTC
d_gene: .; v_gene: TRBV27; j_gene: TRBJ2-7; abundance: .; CDR3aa: CASSLWGSKGAYEQYF; CDR3nt: TGTGCCAGCAGTTTATGGGGGAGTAAGGGGGCCTACGAGCAGTACTTC
d_gene: TRBD1; v_gene: TRBV2; j_gene: TRBJ1-3; abundance: .; CDR3aa: CASRATGLSGNTIYF; CDR3nt: TGTGCCAGCAGGGCGACAGGGCTTTCTGGAAACACCATATATTTT
d_gene: .; v_gene: TRBV7-9; j_gene: TRBJ1-5; abundance: .; CDR3aa: CASSSGTGSGNQPQHF; CDR3nt: TGTGCCAGCAGCTCCGGGACGGGGAGTGGCAATCAGCCCCAGCATTTT
d_gene: TRBD1; v_gene: TRBV7-8; j_gene: TRBJ1-1; abundance: .; CDR3aa: CASSAKDRGSSEAFF; CDR3nt: TGTGCCAGCAGCGCAAAAGACAGGGGATCGTCTGAAGCTTTCTTT
d_gene: TRBD2; v_gene: TRBV7-3; j_gene: TRBJ2-1; abundance: .; CDR3aa: CASSRSGLTYNEQFF; CDR3nt: TGTGCCAGCAGTCGTAGCGGGCTAACCTACAATGAGCAGTTCTTC
d_gene: TRBD1; v_gene: TRBV4-3; j_gene: TRBJ1-2; abundance: .; CDR3aa: CASSQGQGAYGYTF; CDR3nt: TGCGCCAGCAGCCAAGGCCAGGGGGCGTATGGCTACACCTTC
d_gene: TRBD1; v_gene: TRBV28; j_gene: TRBJ2-5; abundance: .; CDR3aa: CASSFDRGRMQTQYF; CDR3nt: TGTGCCAGCAGTTTTGATAGGGGGCGCATGCAGACCCAGTACTTC
d_gene: .; v_gene: TRBV28; j_gene: TRBJ2-7; abundance: .; CDR3aa: CASISGAVSSYEQYF; CDR3nt: TGTGCCAGCATTTCAGGGGCGGTCAGCTCCTACGAGCAGTACTTC
d_gene: .; v_gene: TRBV29-1; j_gene: TRBJ1-3; abundance: .; CDR3aa: CSVEVDSGNTIYF; CDR3nt: TGCAGCGTTGAAGTAGATTCTGGAAACACCATATATTTT
d_gene: .; v_gene: TRBV7-3; j_gene: TRBJ2-7; abundance: .; CDR3aa: CASSLSPAASSYEQYF; CDR3nt: TGTGCCAGCAGCTTAAGTCCGGCAGCCAGCTCCTACGAGCAGTACTTC
d_gene: TRBD2; v_gene: TRBV30; j_gene: TRBJ2-2; abundance: .; CDR3aa: CAWGTGRALNTGELFF; CDR3nt: TGTGCCTGGGGAACCGGGAGGGCCTTGAACACCGGGGAGCTGTTTTTT
d_gene: .; v_gene: TRBV5-1; j_gene: TRBJ2-3; abundance: .; CDR3aa: CASSLGAITDTQYF; CDR3nt: TGCGCCAGCAGCTTGGGCGCGATCACAGATACGCAGTATTTT
d_gene: TRBD1; v_gene: TRBV11-2; j_gene: TRBJ2-5; abundance: few; CDR3aa: CASSTGNRGTQYF; CDR3nt: TGTGCCAGCAGCACCGGAAACAGGGGGACCCAGTACTTC